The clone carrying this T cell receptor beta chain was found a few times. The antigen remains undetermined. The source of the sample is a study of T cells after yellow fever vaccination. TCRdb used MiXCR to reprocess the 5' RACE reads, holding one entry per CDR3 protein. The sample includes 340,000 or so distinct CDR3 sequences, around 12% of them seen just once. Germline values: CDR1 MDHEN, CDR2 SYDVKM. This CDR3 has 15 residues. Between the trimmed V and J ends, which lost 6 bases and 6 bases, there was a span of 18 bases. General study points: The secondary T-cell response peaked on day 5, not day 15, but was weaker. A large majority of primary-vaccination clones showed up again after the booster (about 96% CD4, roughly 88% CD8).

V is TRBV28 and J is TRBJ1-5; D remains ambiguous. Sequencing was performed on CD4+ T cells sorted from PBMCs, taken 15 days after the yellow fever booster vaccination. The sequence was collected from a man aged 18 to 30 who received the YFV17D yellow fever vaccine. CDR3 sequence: CASSSLARERQPQHF. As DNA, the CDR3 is TGTGCCAGCAGCTCGCTCGCGAGGGAACGTCAGCCCCAGCATTTT.